These 25 T cell receptor beta chains originate from one sample sequenced in a study of blood T cell repertoires in COVID-19. Some clones are missing from TCRdb's copy, which holds only in-frame ones; the method was immunoSEQ multiplex PCR. The data contain 150,000 to 200,000 clones, more than 75% of them singletons. What was sequenced was peripheral blood. All receptors derive from a woman in her late teens or twenties who had recovered from COVID-19.

This clone has only one observation. J is TRBJ2-1 and V is TRBV19; 11 bases map to TRBD1. CDR1 is LNHDA, CDR2 SQIVND, per germline (reference sequence). V gave up 4 bases and J gave up 0 bases; unmatched junction bases: 5. This CDR3 has 17 amino acids. CDR3 protein: CASSTRDRGISYNEQFF. As DNA, the CDR3 is TGTGCCAGTAGTACGCGGGACAGGGGGATCTCCTACAATGAGCAGTTCTTC.

The V and J genes are TRBV4-3 and TRBJ1-3, with a tentative D call TRBD1 (5 bases). The CDR3 has 14 amino acids. Trimming took 0 bases from V and 5 from J, leaving 8 bases between them. Germline CDR1 LGHNA, CDR2 YSLEER. The CDR3 DNA reads as TGCGCCAGCAGCCAAGAAGACAGCAGAAACACCATATATTTT. As protein: CASSQEDSRNTIYF.

As for this clone: In the same sample, other DNA sequences code for this CDR3. The chain joins TRBV5-1 to TRBJ1-1; 8 nucleotides agree with TRBD1. Germline CDR1 SGHRS, CDR2 YFSETQ. This CDR3 contains 15 residues. Germline trimming cut 2 bases from V and 1 base from J; bases unmatched to any gene: 4. The CDR3 bases are TGCGCCAGCAGCTTCCGGACAGGGAGGAACACTGAAGCTTTCTTT. Residues: CASSFRTGRNTEAFF.

This chain uses TRBV27 with TRBJ1-1; no definite D call. V shed 7 bases and J shed 1 base, with 10 bases lying between them. The germline CDR1 and CDR2 sequences are MNHEY and SMNVEV (reference sequence). The CDR3 extends over 13 amino acids. For the CDR3, the DNA is TGTGCCAGCACTAGCCCAGGGAACACTGAAGCTTTCTTT. Encoded protein: CASTSPGNTEAFF.

The V call is TRBV21-1, the J call TRBJ2-7; the table's D gene call, TRBD1, was not cross checked with the DNA. TRBV21-1 constitutes a pseudogene. This CDR3 is 14 amino acids long. The CDR3 DNA is TGTGCCAGCGAGACATTCCCGACAGGGGGAGAGCAGTACGTC. It yields the protein CASETFPTGGEQYV.

The chain links TRBV6-5 to TRBJ1-3; D uncertain. The V end lost 7 bases, the J end lost 0 bases, and 10 bases lay between the germline ends. From germline, CDR1 is MNHEY and CDR2 SVGAGI. The CDR3 length is 14 residues. Here the CDR3 DNA reads TGTGCCAGCAAAAACAGCTTCTCTGGAAACACCATATATTTT. Its translation: CASKNSFSGNTIYF.

The chain couples TRBV6-2 or TRBV6-3 to TRBJ2-1; TRBD2 matches 7 bases. J lost 8 bases, V lost 0 bases, and 4 bases had no gene match. The germline V gene has CDR1 MNHEY and CDR2 SVGEGT. The CDR3 loop spans 14 amino acids. The CDR3 sequence is CASSYSGGSDEQFF. CDR3 DNA: TGTGCCAGCAGTTACTCCGGGGGGTCCGATGAGCAGTTCTTC.

The chain couples TRBV30 to TRBJ2-1; D might be TRBD2 (6 bases). CDR1 is GTSNPN, CDR2 SVGIG, per germline (reference sequence). This CDR3 region has 14 residues. Trimming took 0 bases from V and 4 from J, leaving 10 bases between them. The CDR3 region is CAWSVGSGYNEQFF. DNA of the CDR3: TGTGCCTGGAGTGTGGGTAGCGGTTACAATGAGCAGTTCTTC.

This sequence joins TRBV2 and TRBJ2-7; a possible D gene is TRBD2 (6 bases). CDR3 length: 15 residues. V was clipped by 4 bases and J by 4 bases, with 17 bases between them. Germline V lookup: CDR1 SNHLY, CDR2 FYNNEI. For the CDR3, the DNA is TGTGCCAGCAGTGGGGGGGAGTACTCTCGGTACGAGCAGTACGTC. Encoded protein: CASSGGEYSRYEQYV.

J is TRBJ1-1 and V is TRBV6-2 or TRBV6-3; 9 positions match TRBD1. Germline trimming cut 5 bases from V and 7 bases from J; bases unmatched to any gene: 5. Germline values: CDR1 MNHEY, CDR2 SVGEGT. There are 13 residues in the CDR3. CDR3 sequence (DNA): TGTGCCAGCAGTCGAGACAGGGGGTATGAAGCTTTCTTT. As protein: CASSRDRGYEAFF.

This chain connects TRBV2 to TRBJ2-6, with 9 bases identical to TRBD1. This CDR3 has 17 amino acids. Germline V gene lookup returns CDR1 SNHLY and CDR2 FYNNEI. V was pared by 6 bases and J by 2 bases, with 8 bases of the junction left unmatched. The CDR3 region has the DNA TGTGCCAGCAGAACATTAACAGGGGGCGCTGGGGCCAACGTCCTGACTTTC. Amino acid sequence: CASRTLTGGAGANVLTF.

This chain links TRBV6-5 with TRBJ2-3, with 8 bases lining up with TRBD2. Trimming cost V 7 bases and J 5 bases; bases outside gene matches: 8. CDR1 MNHEY and CDR2 SVGAGI come from the germline V gene. The length of the CDR3 is 14 residues. As DNA, the CDR3 is TGTGCCAGCACCCCCGGGGGGGCCATAGATACGCAGTATTTT. Its translation: CASTPGGAIDTQYF.

The table lists this clone with a few counts. This rearrangement joins TRBV7-2 to TRBJ1-1; D might be TRBD1 (5 bases). The length of the CDR3 is 15 residues. Trimming stripped 1 base from V and 0 bases from J, with 9 bases between. Germline CDR1 SGHTA, CDR2 FQGNSA. CDR3: CASSLDGAVNTEAFF. CDR3 nucleotides: TGTGCCAGCAGCTTAGATGGGGCTGTGAACACTGAAGCTTTCTTT.

V usage is TRBV5-8 and J usage is TRBJ1-5; D is perhaps TRBD1 (6 bases). The germline V and J ends were trimmed by 0 bases and 13 bases, with 14 bases remaining between them. Per germline, CDR1 SGHTS and CDR2 YDEGEE. The CDR3 runs to 13 residues. CDR3 protein: CASSLAHSQGQHF. CDR3 DNA: TGTGCCAGCAGCTTGGCCCACTCACAGGGACAGCATTTT. The full variable domain, in which reference TRBV5-8 and TRBJ1-5 provide the parts outside the CDR3, is EAGVTQSPTHLIKTRGQQATLRCSPISGHTSVYWYQQALGLGLQFLLWYDEGEERNRGNFPPRFSGRQFPNYSSELNVNALELEDSALYLCASSLAHSQGQHFGDGTRLSIL.

The V gene is TRBV30, the J gene TRBJ2-3; 8 bases fit TRBD1. The CDR3 is 14 residues long. Looked up from germline, CDR1 is GTSNPN and CDR2 is SVGIG (reference sequence). V was clipped by 0 bases and J by 5 bases; unmatched bases: 4. The CDR3: CAWSVGQGGDTQYF. As DNA, the CDR3 is TGTGCCTGGAGTGTAGGACAGGGAGGAGATACGCAGTATTTT.

The chain employs TRBV5-1 and TRBJ1-1, with TRBD1 as a possible D gene (6 bases). This CDR3 spans 14 amino acids. Looked up from germline, CDR1 is SGHRS and CDR2 is YFSETQ. V was trimmed by 2 bases and J by 5 bases, leaving 13 bases between them. CDR3: CASSLQGGSTEAFF. The CDR3 DNA follows: TGCGCCAGCAGCTTACAGGGAGGGTCAACTGAAGCTTTCTTT.

The rearrangement uses TRBV7-3 and TRBJ2-7; 13 nucleotides match TRBD2. The CDR3 has 15 amino acids. Germline CDR1 reads SGHTA; CDR2 reads FQGTGA. V shed 2 bases and J 7 bases; nucleotides not matched to a gene: 5. CDR3 protein: CASSLSGTSGEEQYF. The CDR3 region has the DNA TGTGCCAGCAGCTTATCTGGGACTAGCGGGGAAGAGCAGTACTTC.

The chain carries TRBV4-3 and TRBJ1-4; 8 bases fit TRBD1. CDR1 LGHNA and CDR2 YSLEER come from the germline V gene. The CDR3 contains 15 residues. V was clipped by 4 bases and J by 7 bases; unmatched bases: 8. The CDR3 sequence: CASSRSGTGGEKLFF. In DNA, the CDR3 is TGCGCCAGCAGCCGCTCAGGAACAGGGGGTGAAAAACTGTTTTTT.

V and J are TRBV9 and TRBJ1-2; 8 bases agree with TRBD1. Germline V gene lookup returns CDR1 SGDLS and CDR2 YYNGEE. The CDR3 totals 14 residues. J lost 4 bases, V lost 2 bases, and 4 bases had no gene match. The CDR3 region has the DNA TGTGCCAGCAGCGTGGACAGGGCGACCTATGGCTACACCTTC. Protein product: CASSVDRATYGYTF.

The chain has TRBV18 and TRBJ2-3, with 10 bases fitting TRBD2. Trimming took 5 bases from V and 3 from J; bases not matched to a gene: 11. Per the germline V gene, CDR1 is KGHSH and CDR2 is LQKENI. This CDR3 spans 17 amino acids. In nucleotides, the CDR3 is TGTGCCAGCTCAAGAGATGAGCCGGGACTAGCGACAGATACGCAGTATTTT. Its protein is CASSRDEPGLATDTQYF.

This sequence joins TRBV7-9 and TRBJ2-5; TRBD2 aligns across 9 bases. V lost 6 bases to trimming and J lost 3 bases; unmatched junction nucleotides: 2. This CDR3 is 13 amino acids long. CDR1 is SEHNR, CDR2 FQNEAQ, per germline (reference sequence). CDR3 sequence (DNA): TGTGCCAGCAGACGCGGGGGGGAAGAGACCCAGTACTTC. Its translation is CASRRGGEETQYF.

The V and J genes are TRBV3-1 (or the pseudogene TRBV3-2) and TRBJ1-1; D is unclear. V dropped 4 bases and J dropped 4 bases, with 7 bases sitting between them. This CDR3 region has 12 residues. The V gene's germline CDR1 is LGHDT and CDR2 YNNKEL (reference sequence). For the CDR3, the DNA is TGTGCCAGCAGCCGGTCGGGCACTGAAGCTTTCTTT. Translated, it gives CASSRSGTEAFF.

This chain uses TRBV7-9 with TRBJ1-2, with D possibly matching TRBD1 (5 bases). V lost 1 base to trimming and J lost 2 bases, with 8 bases between them. The CDR3 consists of 14 residues. The germline V gene has CDR1 SEHNR and CDR2 FQNEAQ (reference sequence). Here the CDR3 DNA reads TGTGCCAGCAGCTTAGGGACAAAGAACTATGGCTACACCTTC. It codes for CASSLGTKNYGYTF.

The DNA for the CDR3 is TGTGCCAGCAGTTACCGGGCCTACGAGCAGTACTTC. This translates into CASSYRAYEQYF. J is TRBJ2-7 and V is TRBV6-2 or TRBV6-3; D not certain. This CDR3 has 12 amino acids. Germline V gene lookup returns CDR1 MNHEY and CDR2 SVGEGT. V was pared by 2 bases and J by 2 bases, with 4 bases between.

The J gene is TRBJ1-1, the V gene TRBV7-9; tentatively, D is TRBD1 (5 bases). Per the germline V gene, CDR1 is SEHNR and CDR2 is FQNEAQ (reference sequence). The CDR3 is 13 amino acids. V shed 5 bases and J shed 1 base, with 8 bases lying between them. The CDR3 sequence: CASSTTANTEAFF. In DNA form, the CDR3 reads TGTGCCAGCAGCACGACAGCGAACACTGAAGCTTTCTTT.